The clone carrying this T cell receptor (beta chain) appeared a few times. Its antigen is undetermined. These data belong to a study of CD8 T cells in ankylosing spondylitis. Overall study findings and caveats: There was a TCR beta motif, made of eight highly homologous variants, that appeared characteristic of ankylosing spondylitis blood. The clones that were linked to disease were reported to be significantly enriched in matched synovial fluid samples from ankylosing spondylitis patients. Earlier authors reported some of these motif variants in reactive arthritis synovial fluid and blood.

Making use of molecular barcodes, quantitative 5'-RACE generated TCR beta libraries. TCRdb fed the 5' RACE reads into MiXCR, producing one record per CDR3 protein. The sample has around 390,000 distinct CDR3 sequences; under 25% are singletons. The CDR3 has 13 residues. Trimming took 6 bases from V and 7 from J; bases not matched to a gene: 4. Germline CDR1 DFQATT, CDR2 SNEGSKA (reference sequence). The material sequenced was blood, either unsorted or a sorted T cell fraction (not recorded which). This rearrangement joins TRBV20-1 to TRBJ1-6; TRBD1 matches 9 bases. This TCR was recovered from a male donor with ankylosing spondylitis. CDR3 protein: CSAPGQGNSPLHF. The CDR3 DNA sequence: TGCAGTGCCCCGGGACAGGGAAATTCACCCCTCCACTTT.